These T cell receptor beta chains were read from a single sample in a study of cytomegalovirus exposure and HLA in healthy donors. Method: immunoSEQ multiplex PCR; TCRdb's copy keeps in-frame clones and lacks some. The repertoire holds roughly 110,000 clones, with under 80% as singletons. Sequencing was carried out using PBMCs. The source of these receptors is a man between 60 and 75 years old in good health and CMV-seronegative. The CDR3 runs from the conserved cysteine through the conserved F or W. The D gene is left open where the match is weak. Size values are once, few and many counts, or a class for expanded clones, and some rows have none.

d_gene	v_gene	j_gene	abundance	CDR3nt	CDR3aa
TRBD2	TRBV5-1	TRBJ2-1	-	TGCGCCAGCAGCTTACTAGCGGGAACGTACAATGAGCAGTTCTTC	CASSLLAGTYNEQFF
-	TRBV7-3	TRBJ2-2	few	TGTGCCAGCAGTTCGTCGGGGGGCCCCGCCGGGGAGCTGTTTTTT	CASSSSGGPAGELFF
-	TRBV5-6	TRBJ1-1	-	TGTGCCAGCAGCTTTTTGGCCACTGAAGCTTTCTTT	CASSFLATEAFF
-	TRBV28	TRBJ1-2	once	TGCAAGTCCGAGAGTCCTAACTATGGCTACACCTTC	CKSESPNYGYTF
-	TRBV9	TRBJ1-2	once	TGTGCCAGCAGCGTAGCCCCAGGTGGAAACTATGGCTACACCTTC	CASSVAPGGNYGYTF
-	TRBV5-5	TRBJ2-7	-	TGTGCCAGCAGCTTGTCGGCGGGGGCTTTCTACGAGCAGTACTTC	CASSLSAGAFYEQYF
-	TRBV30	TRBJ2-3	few	TGTGCCATCCGGGGGATTAGCACAGATACGCAGTATTTT	CAIRGISTDTQYF
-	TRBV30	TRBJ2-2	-	TGTGCCTGGATGGGAGATAACACCGGGGAGCTGTTTTTT	CAWMGDNTGELFF
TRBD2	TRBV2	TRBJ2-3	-	TGTGCCAGCGGCTCGGGACTAGATTTTACGCAGTATTTT	CASGSGLDFTQYF
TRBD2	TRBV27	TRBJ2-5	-	TGTGCCAGCAGCCTCCGGGGACTAGCGGGGGGGCGGGGAGAGACCCAGTACTTC	CASSLRGLAGGRGETQYF
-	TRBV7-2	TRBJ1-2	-	TGTGCCAGCAGCCCATCCGAGTGGTTCGTTGGCTACACCTTC	CASSPSEWFVGYTF
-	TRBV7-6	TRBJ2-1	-	TGTGCCAGCAGGGCGAGAGCTCAGGACAATGAGCAGTTCTTC	CASRARAQDNEQFF
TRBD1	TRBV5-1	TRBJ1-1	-	TGCGCCAGCAGCTTGGACAGGGGTACTGAAGCTTTCTTT	CASSLDRGTEAFF
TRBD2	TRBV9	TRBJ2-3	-	TGTGCCAGTGGGAAGCGGGGGGGCACAGATACGCAGTATTTT	CASGKRGGTDTQYF
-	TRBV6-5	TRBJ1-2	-	TGTGCCAGCAGTTCCCTGAACAGGCCGTATGGCTACACCTTC	CASSSLNRPYGYTF
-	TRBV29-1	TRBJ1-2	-	TGCAGCGTTGAAGAAAACAGGGTTGGCTACACCTTC	CSVEENRVGYTF
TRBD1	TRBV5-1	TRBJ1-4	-	TGCGCCAGCAGCTTACAGGGGTTTGGGGAAAAACTGTTTTTT	CASSLQGFGEKLFF
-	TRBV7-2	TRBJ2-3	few	TGTGCCAGCAGCTCCACTAGCACAGATACGCAGTATTTT	CASSSTSTDTQYF